This TCR beta chain was observed in a study of blood T cell repertoires in COVID-19. Looking at the study overall: From the United States, Italy and Spain came samples of acute and convalescent COVID-19. From T cells, B-cell-depleted T cells, or PBMCs came the material, which was cDNA or gDNA.

Trimming cost V 2 bases and J 7 bases, with 8 bases left between them. The CDR3 is 13 amino acids. Germline lookup yields CDR1 SEHNR and CDR2 FQNEAQ (reference sequence). Per the original data handling: Amplification of reference gene primers was used by the study to estimate nucleated cell counts. Sequencing used immunoSEQ multiplex PCR; TCRdb keeps in-frame clones, though not all of them. From that table come the V and J calls and clone size; the DNA was used to work out D and trimming. The table has around 40,000 clones, about nine tenths seen once; the top ten hold more than 13%. The sequenced sample was peripheral blood. This receptor was identified in a human donor in a cohort sampled during active COVID-19. The chain has TRBV7-9 and TRBJ1-4; D possibly corresponds to TRBD1 (6 bases). CDR3: CASSLRGSEKLFF. As DNA, the CDR3 is TGTGCCAGCAGCTTAAGGGGGAGTGAAAAACTGTTTTTT.